This is a list of T cell receptor beta chains from one sample in a study of T-cell memory formation after mild COVID-19. A single record per CDR3 protein comes from TCRdb applying MiXCR to the 5' RACE reads. The data show some 410,000 distinct CDR3 sequences, around 22% seen once. The specimen sequenced was PBMCs or a T cell subset sorted from them (not recorded which). Receptors originate from an adult woman who had mild COVID-19 (a few samples of this study predate the infection). Cell type and time point are not known. The CDR3 runs from the conserved cysteine through the conserved F or W. A D gene is named only where the DNA matches it firmly. Clone sizes are given selectively: once, few, many, or a class where the clone is expanded.

CDR3	DNA	size	V	J	D
CASSIAGRGHNEQFF	TGTGCCAGTAGTATAGCCGGGAGAGGTCACAATGAGCAGTTCTTC	NA	TRBV19	TRBJ2-1	NA
CASSSGVREGPTDTQYF	TGTGCCAGCAGCTCTGGAGTACGGGAAGGCCCCACAGATACGCAGTATTTT	NA	TRBV5-5	TRBJ2-3	NA
CASSPVSGYGYTF	TGCGCCAGCTCCCCCGTATCAGGCTATGGCTACACCTTC	few	TRBV5-1	TRBJ1-2	NA
CASSLDPGTGGYTF	TGTGCCAGCAGTTTAGATCCAGGAACTGGGGGCTACACCTTC	many	TRBV12-3/TRBV12-4	TRBJ1-2	NA
CASTTGVIGDTQYF	TGTGCCAGCACCACAGGGGTGATCGGAGATACGCAGTATTTT	many	TRBV7-9	TRBJ2-3	TRBD1
CASSHLQNSRDRAPDLFTDTQYF	TGCGCCAGCAGCCACCTGCAGAACTCCCGGGACAGGGCCCCAGACCTTTTCACAGATACGCAGTATTTT	NA	TRBV4-1	TRBJ2-3	TRBD1
CASSFRVNGPTEAFF	TGTGCCAGCAGCTTTCGGGTGAACGGCCCCACTGAAGCTTTCTTT	NA	TRBV7-2	TRBJ1-1	NA
CASSQDRRQTQYF	TGCGCCAGCAGCCAAGATCGGAGGCAGACCCAGTACTTC	NA	TRBV4-3	TRBJ2-5	NA
CASSFFGQVGETQYF	TGTGCCAGCAGCTTCTTCGGGCAGGTTGGAGAGACCCAGTACTTC	many	TRBV12-3/TRBV12-4	TRBJ2-5	NA
CASIQAGGSTDTQYF	TGTGCCAGCATCCAAGCGGGAGGCAGCACAGATACGCAGTATTTT	few	TRBV7-8	TRBJ2-3	TRBD2
CATSDYPSGRSDEQFF	TGTGCCACCAGTGATTATCCTAGCGGGAGATCCGATGAGCAGTTCTTC	few	TRBV24-1	TRBJ2-1	TRBD2
CASSLEGLSEQFF	TGTGCCAGCAGCCTGGAGGGGCTTAGTGAGCAGTTCTTC	few	TRBV11-2	TRBJ2-1	NA
CASSSLAGSQYF	TGTGCCAGCAGCTCGTTAGCGGGTTCGCAGTATTTT	few	TRBV7-2	TRBJ2-3	TRBD2
CSVGSRTGEGRQYF	TGCAGCGTGGGTTCAAGGACAGGGGAAGGCCGGCAGTATTTT	few	TRBV29-1	TRBJ2-3	TRBD1
CATSGTGLAETQYF	TGTGCCACCTCCGGGACAGGGTTAGCTGAGACCCAGTACTTC	few	TRBV24-1	TRBJ2-5	TRBD1
CASTLADTRDEQFF	TGTGCCAGCACCCTGGCGGACACTAGGGATGAGCAGTTCTTC	NA	TRBV5-4	TRBJ2-1	NA
CASSHGTGEGGYTF	TGTGCCAGCAGCCACGGGACAGGGGAAGGTGGCTACACCTTC	few	TRBV3-1	TRBJ1-2	TRBD1
CASSPTDSYEQYF	TGTGCCAGCAGCCCGACTGACTCCTACGAGCAGTACTTC	NA	TRBV7-9	TRBJ2-7	NA
CAISVRGRNTEAFF	TGTGCCATCAGTGTTCGGGGGAGGAACACTGAAGCTTTCTTT	many	TRBV10-3	TRBJ1-1	NA
CSVERQVNTEAFF	TGCAGCGTTGAAAGACAGGTGAACACTGAAGCTTTCTTT	few	TRBV29-1	TRBJ1-1	NA
CASSQTSGTSVGEQFF	TGTGCCAGCAGCCAAACTAGCGGAACGTCGGTCGGTGAGCAGTTCTTC	NA	TRBV7-9	TRBJ2-1	TRBD2
CASSQDPASGTYNEQFF	TGTGCCAGCAGCCAAGACCCGGCTAGCGGGACCTACAATGAGCAGTTCTTC	few	TRBV4-2	TRBJ2-1	TRBD2
CASSSTGGPGDTQYF	TGTGCCAGCAGCTCCACCGGAGGGCCAGGGGATACGCAGTATTTT	few	TRBV7-8	TRBJ2-3	NA
CASSLTRTAGANVLTF	TGCGCCAGCAGCTTGACCCGGACAGCTGGGGCCAACGTCCTGACTTTC	few	TRBV5-1	TRBJ2-6	NA
CASSQDPQEKNSGEQYF	TGTGCCAGCAGCCAAGATCCACAGGAAAAAAACTCTGGGGAGCAGTACTTC	NA	TRBV3-1	TRBJ2-7	NA
CASSARTSGRIEFDEQFF	TGTGCCAGCAGCGCCAGGACTAGCGGGAGGATAGAGTTCGATGAGCAGTTCTTC	NA	TRBV9	TRBJ2-1	TRBD2
CSVEVSRGQPQHF	TGCAGCGTTGAGGTTTCCCGTGGCCAGCCCCAGCATTTT	NA	TRBV29-1	TRBJ1-5	NA
CAGIRTSGGGGELFF	TGTGCCGGGATCAGGACTAGCGGGGGTGGCGGGGAGCTGTTTTTT	NA	TRBV12-3/TRBV12-4	TRBJ2-2	TRBD2
CSARTSGRRWETQYF	TGCAGTGCCCGGACTAGCGGGAGGCGTTGGGAGACCCAGTACTTC	NA	TRBV20-1	TRBJ2-5	TRBD2
CASSLPRGYTEAFF	TGTGCCAGCAGCTTACCGAGGGGTTACACTGAAGCTTTCTTT	few	TRBV7-9	TRBJ1-1	NA
CASSLGTDFLAKNIQYF	TGTGCCAGCAGCTTAGGGACTGACTTTTTAGCCAAAAACATTCAGTACTTC	once	TRBV7-2	TRBJ2-4	NA
CASSQVRDRNEQFF	TGCGCCAGCAGCCAAGTTAGGGACAGAAATGAGCAGTTCTTC	NA	TRBV4-1	TRBJ2-1	TRBD1
CASSLREAMNTEAFF	TGTGCCAGCAGCCTCCGTGAGGCCATGAACACTGAAGCTTTCTTT	NA	TRBV7-6	TRBJ1-1	NA
CSVEVLRGAGELFF	TGCAGCGTTGAGGTGCTGCGAGGGGCCGGGGAGCTGTTTTTT	few	TRBV29-1	TRBJ2-2	NA
CASSVERGSYNEQFF	TGTGCCAGCAGCGTGGAGCGGGGGAGCTACAATGAGCAGTTCTTC	few	TRBV9	TRBJ2-1	TRBD2
CASSLSGGIGYEQYF	TGTGCCAGCAGTTTATCAGGGGGGATCGGCTACGAGCAGTACTTC	NA	TRBV27	TRBJ2-7	NA
CASSLVAGGYEQYF	TGCGCCAGCAGCTTGGTAGCGGGGGGATACGAGCAGTACTTC	few	TRBV5-1	TRBJ2-7	TRBD2
CSVYDISGRPEQFF	TGCAGCGTTTATGACATTAGCGGGAGACCTGAGCAGTTCTTC	NA	TRBV29-1	TRBJ2-1	TRBD2
CASSYSFPDRGDQANYGYTF	TGTGCCAGCAGTTACTCGTTCCCGGACAGGGGCGACCAAGCTAACTATGGCTACACCTTC	few	TRBV6-5	TRBJ1-2	TRBD1
CASSQTGLGTDTQYF	TGCGCCAGCAGCCAGACAGGGTTAGGTACAGATACGCAGTATTTT	many	TRBV4-1	TRBJ2-3	TRBD1
CASSYAGLSGANVLTF	TGTGCCAGCAGTTACGCGGGTCTGTCTGGGGCCAACGTCCTGACTTTC	NA	TRBV6-5	TRBJ2-6	NA
CASSEQTKANTGELFF	TGTGCCAGCAGTGAGCAGACCAAAGCGAACACCGGGGAGCTGTTTTTT	few	TRBV25-1	TRBJ2-2	NA
CASSQDRVDYGYTF	TGTGCCAGCAGCCAAGACAGGGTAGACTATGGCTACACCTTC	NA	TRBV6-5	TRBJ1-2	TRBD1
CSAERDTNSYEQYF	TGCAGTGCTGAAAGGGACACAAACTCCTACGAGCAGTACTTC	many	TRBV20-1	TRBJ2-7	NA
CASSYGPGRYEQYF	TGTGCCAGCAGTTACGGACCCGGGAGGTACGAGCAGTACTTC	NA	TRBV6-5	TRBJ2-7	TRBD2
CAWSWTSGRVGEQFF	TGTGCCTGGAGCTGGACTAGCGGGAGAGTTGGTGAGCAGTTCTTC	few	TRBV30	TRBJ2-1	TRBD2